The subject of this entry is one TCR beta chain. The sample holds a few counts of this clonotype. No cognate antigen has been identified for it. The sample holds no much larger clone one base away, and base qualities are not on file. This entry comes from a study of human T cells and chemical hapten exposure (dated by TCRdb to about 2021). With regard to the full study: For sensitization, 2% DPC in acetone was applied to a 2 cm by 2 cm area of upper inner arm skin. Under 30 alopecia patients gave blood for TCR sequencing at one to four time points (pre-sensitization, 2, 6 and 24 weeks). Blood was sampled from patients pre-sensitization (week 0) and at 2, 6 and about 24 weeks after DPC sensitization. Peripheral blood TCR repertoire changes were tracked in vivo in alopecia patients during primary and secondary sensitization to the hapten diphenylcyclopropenone (DPC). The patient cohort, mostly female, included alopecia areata with under or over 50% scalp involvement, alopecia totalis and alopecia universalis. Weekly therapeutic DPC doses were additionally applied to the scalp of patients throughout the approximately 23-week study period. For every blood RNA sample, sequencing covered both the TCR alpha and TCR beta chains. Libraries were pooled for sequencing, and per-sample TCR yields varied mainly because of small differences in library volumes within the pool. Patch testing on the upper back used Finn chambers containing 0.01% DPC, with scoring done after 6 days according to International Contact Dermatitis Research Group standards. General study outcomes and caveats: Because every patient had alopecia, a presumed autoimmune disease, the patients' immune response might differ from that of healthy individuals. Expanded TCRs formed significantly more large CDR3 similarity clusters than pre-sensitization or healthy control sets, consistent with antigen-driven responses. No change with DPC sensitization was found in the number of TCRs above 1 in 1000 frequency, and no evidence of global repertoire structure alterations was found. The number of PT1 expanded TCRs positively correlated with patch test score, significant at thresholds 8, 16 and 32 but not 4. After repeated subsampling, the strength of the expansion versus patch-test correlation and the threshold at which it became significant changed.

In light of the paper, this sample's time point label describes: patch test 2, 6 weeks after DPC sensitization. The treatment or condition label on this specimen signifies: therapeutic diphenylcyclopropenone sensitization with weekly scalp DPC. Unfractionated whole blood was collected in Tempus Blood RNA tubes, and total RNA was extracted from that blood. At each patch-test visit, blood was drawn before the patch test was applied. Patients were eligible if aged 18 to 70, diagnosed with alopecia and judged suitable for DPC therapy, and pregnant patients were excluded. Library prep was done by RACE. TCRdb names NextSeq 500 as the instrument used. During library preparation, unique molecular identifiers were attached to individual cDNA molecules so that TCRs could be counted quantitatively and reproducibly. The authors processed their data as follows. A median of about 87,000 TCRs per sample was observed, with a range of roughly 23,224 to 750,000. V, J and CDR3 annotation of the TCR reads was carried out using the Decombinator software suite. To make PS versus PT1 abundance plots, every sample was subsampled to the same number of TCRs (28,000). Expanded TCRs were defined as absent before sensitization and observed at least eight times at the 2-week time point. The raw public reads went through TCRdb reprocessing: fastp at Q25, MiXCR clone calling, in-frame beta chains kept. Every entry covers one CDR3 protein and lists the most common genes and DNA from its rows. These V and J calls derive from TCRdb rather than the authors' analysis. In this sample the table shows about 42,000 distinct CDR3 sequences, 9.5% to 10% of which occur a single time. In total, the top ten clones hold 13% to 15% of the sample.

The CDR3 contains 16 residues, cysteine and phenylalanine counted. The retained sequence is limited to the CDR3, 48 bases, with the frame set at the first base. Per the germline V gene, LGHNA is the CDR1 and YSLEER is the CDR2. Compared with germline, V lacks 3 bases and J lacks 8 bases; bases without a gene match: 7. Rearrangement joined TRBV4-3 to TRBJ2-1, with 13 bases in between that match TRBD2. Sample: whole blood, taken in connection with sensitization to the hapten diphenylcyclopropenone (DPC). This clonotype was obtained from a woman between 25 and 40 years old with alopecia areata. Some clones in this sample may be carry-over from other donors' samples. The DNA sequence is given as TGCGCCAGCAGCCACCTACTAGCGGGGGGGCATTATGAGCAGTTCTTC. It encodes CASSHLLAGGHYEQFF.